This T cell receptor beta chain was recovered during a study of T cell clones after liver transplantation. On the study more broadly: TCRbeta sequencing after a pre-transplant mixed lymphocyte reaction identified graft-donor-reactive clones, later tracked in post-transplant blood. Until 12-24 months post-transplant, subjects got standard immunosuppression and no induction.

The data were produced by immunoSEQ multiplex PCR, yet TCRdb's version contains in-frame clones alone and is incomplete. This sample has around 76,000 clones, with 80% found just once. Sample: CD4+ T cells from blood, taken 12 months after liver transplant. This receptor was obtained from a human patient who received a liver transplant. Some T cells may arise from the graft donor.

In DNA, the CDR3 is TGTGCCAGCTCACCAGGAAGGGGACAAGAGACCCAGTACTTC. It is translated as CASSPGRGQETQYF. The gene calls are TRBV18 and TRBJ2-5, with D perhaps matching TRBD1 (5 bases). CDR1 is KGHSH and CDR2 is LQKENI in the germline V gene. The CDR3 extends over 14 amino acids. V was cut by 2 bases and J by 2 bases, with 9 bases left in between.